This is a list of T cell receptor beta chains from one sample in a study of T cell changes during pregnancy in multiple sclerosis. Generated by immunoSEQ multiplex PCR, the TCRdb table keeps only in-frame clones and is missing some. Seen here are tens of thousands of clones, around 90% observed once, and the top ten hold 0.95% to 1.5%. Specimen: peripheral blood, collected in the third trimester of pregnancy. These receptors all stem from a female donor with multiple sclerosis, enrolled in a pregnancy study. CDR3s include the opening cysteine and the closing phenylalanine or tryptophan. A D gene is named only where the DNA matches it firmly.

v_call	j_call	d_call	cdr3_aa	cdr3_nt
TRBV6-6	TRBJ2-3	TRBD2	CASSYPLAGGTDTQYF	TGTGCCAGCAGTTACCCACTAGCGGGTGGCACAGATACGCAGTATTTT
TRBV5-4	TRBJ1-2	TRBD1	CASSQGGAYGYTF	TGTGCCAGCAGCCAAGGGGGCGCCTATGGCTACACCTTC
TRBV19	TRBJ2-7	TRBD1	CASTGTGSYEQYF	TGTGCCAGTACCGGGACAGGCTCCTACGAGCAGTACTTC
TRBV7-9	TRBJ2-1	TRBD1	CASSSLLGQGADNEQFF	TGTGCCAGCAGTTCACTCCTGGGACAGGGGGCGGACAATGAGCAGTTCTTC
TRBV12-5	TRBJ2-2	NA	CASGLNTGELFF	TGTGCTAGTGGCCTTAACACCGGGGAGCTGTTTTTT
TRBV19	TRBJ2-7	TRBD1	CASSQTGAYEQYF	TGTGCCAGTAGTCAGACAGGGGCCTACGAGCAGTACTTC
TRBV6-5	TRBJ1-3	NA	CASSYSVVHSGNTIYF	TGTGCCAGCAGTTACTCGGTAGTCCACTCTGGAAACACCATATATTTT
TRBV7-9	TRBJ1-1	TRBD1	CASRTGVETEAFF	TGTGCCAGCAGGACAGGGGTTGAGACTGAAGCTTTCTTT
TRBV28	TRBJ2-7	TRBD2	CASSPPLAGVYEQYF	TGTGCCAGCAGCCCTCCCCTAGCGGGAGTTTACGAGCAGTACTTC
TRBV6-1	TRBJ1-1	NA	CASSPYNTEAFF	TGTGCCAGCAGTCCTTATAACACTGAAGCTTTCTTT
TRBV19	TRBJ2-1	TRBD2	CASNPGLAHYNEQFF	TGTGCCAGTAACCCGGGACTAGCCCACTACAATGAGCAGTTCTTC
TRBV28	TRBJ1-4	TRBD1	CASRKRDRSEEKLFF	TGTGCCAGCAGAAAACGGGACAGGTCTGAGGAAAAACTGTTTTTT
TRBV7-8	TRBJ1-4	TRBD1	CASSSVRQGREKLFF	TGTGCCAGCAGCTCCGTTCGACAGGGCCGAGAAAAACTGTTTTTT
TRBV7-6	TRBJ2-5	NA	CASSLVLQGQETQYF	TGTGCCAGCAGCTTAGTTTTACAGGGTCAAGAGACCCAGTACTTC
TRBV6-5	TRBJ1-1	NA	CASSYSPVMNTEAFF	TGTGCCAGCAGTTACTCACCGGTAATGAACACTGAAGCTTTCTTT